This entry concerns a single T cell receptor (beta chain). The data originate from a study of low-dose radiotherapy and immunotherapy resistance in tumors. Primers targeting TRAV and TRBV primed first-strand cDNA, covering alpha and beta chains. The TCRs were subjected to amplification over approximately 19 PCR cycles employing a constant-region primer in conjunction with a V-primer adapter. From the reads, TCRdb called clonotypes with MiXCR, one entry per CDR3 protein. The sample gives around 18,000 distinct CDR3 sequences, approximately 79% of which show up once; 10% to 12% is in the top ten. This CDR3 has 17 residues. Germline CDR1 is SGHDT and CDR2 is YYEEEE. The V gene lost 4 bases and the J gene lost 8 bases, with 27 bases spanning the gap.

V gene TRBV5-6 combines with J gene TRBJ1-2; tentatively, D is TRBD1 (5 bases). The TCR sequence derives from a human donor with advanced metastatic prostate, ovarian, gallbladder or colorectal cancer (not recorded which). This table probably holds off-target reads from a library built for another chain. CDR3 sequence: CASSLRTGADPTVGYTF. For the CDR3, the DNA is TGTGCCAGCAGCCTTCGTACCGGGGCAGATCCAACGGTCGGCTACACCTTC.